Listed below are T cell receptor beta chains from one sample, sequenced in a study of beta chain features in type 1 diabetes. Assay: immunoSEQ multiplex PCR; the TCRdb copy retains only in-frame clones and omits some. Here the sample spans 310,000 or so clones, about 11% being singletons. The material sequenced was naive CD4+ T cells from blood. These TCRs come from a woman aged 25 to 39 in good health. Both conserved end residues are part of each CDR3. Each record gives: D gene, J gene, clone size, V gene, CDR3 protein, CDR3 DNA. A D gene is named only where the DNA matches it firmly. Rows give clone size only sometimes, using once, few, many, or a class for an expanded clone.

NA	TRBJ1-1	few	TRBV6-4	CASSQQGGTEAFF	TGTGCCAGCAGTCAACAGGGTGGCACTGAAGCTTTCTTT
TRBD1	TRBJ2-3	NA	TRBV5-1	CASSLLNRDSSTDTQYF	TGCGCCAGCAGCTTGCTGAACCGGGACAGTAGCACAGATACGCAGTATTTT
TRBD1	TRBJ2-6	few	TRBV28	CASSPTVTGAGANVLTF	TGTGCCAGCAGTCCCACCGTTACAGGGGCTGGGGCCAACGTCCTGACTTTC
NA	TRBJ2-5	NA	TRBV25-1	CASSEHGYQETQYF	TGTGCCAGCAGTGAACACGGTTACCAAGAGACCCAGTACTTC
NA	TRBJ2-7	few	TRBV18	CASSQTNYEQYF	TGTGCCAGCTCACAGACTAACTACGAGCAGTACTTC
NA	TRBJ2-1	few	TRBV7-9	CASISGTWKYNEQFF	TGTGCCAGCATCTCCGGGACTTGGAAATACAATGAGCAGTTCTTC
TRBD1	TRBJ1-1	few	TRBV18	CASSPAYRGEAFF	TGTGCCAGCTCACCAGCGTACAGGGGGGAAGCTTTCTTT
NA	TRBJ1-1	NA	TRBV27	CASSQRGEVAFF	TGTGCCAGCAGTCAACGGGGGGAGGTGGCTTTCTTT
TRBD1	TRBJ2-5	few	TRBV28	CASSTWDREETQYF	TGTGCCAGCAGTACCTGGGACAGGGAAGAGACCCAGTACTTC
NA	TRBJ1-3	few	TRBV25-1	CASSDLGGSGNTIYF	TGTGCCAGCAGTGATCTGGGAGGCTCTGGAAACACCATATATTTT
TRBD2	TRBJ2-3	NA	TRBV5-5	CASSQGLAHDTDTQYF	TGTGCCAGCAGCCAGGGACTAGCGCACGACACAGATACGCAGTATTTT
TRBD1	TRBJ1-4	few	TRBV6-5	CASSYSGTGVEKLFF	TGTGCCAGCAGTTACTCCGGGACAGGGGTAGAAAAACTGTTTTTT
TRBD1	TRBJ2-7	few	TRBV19	CASSMDRSSYEQYF	TGTGCCAGTAGTATGGACAGGAGCTCCTACGAGCAGTACTTC
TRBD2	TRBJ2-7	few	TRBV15	CATSRLERENDEQYF	TGTGCCACCAGCCGGTTGGAGCGGGAGAACGACGAGCAGTACTTC
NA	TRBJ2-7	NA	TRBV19	CASSISPRGTYEQYF	TGTGCCAGTAGTATCTCACCCCGGGGAACCTACGAGCAGTACTTC
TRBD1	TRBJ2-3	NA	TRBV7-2	CASSLSWLGPRGDTQYF	TGTGCCAGCAGCCTGTCCTGGTTGGGACCCAGGGGGGATACGCAGTATTTT
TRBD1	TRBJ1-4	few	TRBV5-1	CASSKDGTGDASTNEKLFF	TGCGCCAGCAGCAAGGACGGGACAGGGGATGCCTCAACTAATGAAAAACTGTTTTTT
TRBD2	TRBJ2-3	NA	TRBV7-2	CASSLIAGASGSTDTQYF	TGTGCCAGCAGCTTAATTGCGGGGGCTAGCGGGAGCACAGATACGCAGTATTTT
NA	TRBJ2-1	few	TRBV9	CASSRSDSYNEQFF	TGTGCCAGCAGCCGTAGCGACTCCTACAATGAGCAGTTCTTC
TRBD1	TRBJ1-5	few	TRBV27	CASRKLRGTVEQPQHF	TGTGCCAGCAGGAAACTAAGAGGGACAGTCGAGCAGCCCCAGCATTTT
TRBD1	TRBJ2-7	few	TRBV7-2	CASSLLPGQGSYEQYF	TGTGCCAGCAGCCTTCTGCCGGGACAGGGATCCTACGAGCAGTACTTC
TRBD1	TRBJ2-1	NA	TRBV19	CASTPGQGNNEQFF	TGTGCCAGTACCCCAGGACAGGGGAACAATGAGCAGTTCTTC
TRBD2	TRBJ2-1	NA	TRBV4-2	CASSQDLAGTHNEQFF	TGTGCCAGCAGCCAAGATCTAGCGGGGACTCACAATGAGCAGTTCTTC
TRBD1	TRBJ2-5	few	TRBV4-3	CASSPGQGWETQYF	TGCGCCAGCAGCCCGGGACAGGGGTGGGAGACCCAGTACTTC
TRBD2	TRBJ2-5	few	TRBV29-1	CSSPGLAGAETQYF	TGCAGCTCCCCGGGACTAGCGGGAGCAGAGACCCAGTACTTC
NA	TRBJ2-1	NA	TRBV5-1	CASSLAVSSYNEQFF	TGCGCCAGCAGCTTAGCGGTCAGCTCCTACAATGAGCAGTTCTTC
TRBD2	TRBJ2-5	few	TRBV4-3	CASSQAGGALETQYF	TGCGCCAGCAGCCAAGCGGGGGGGGCTTTAGAGACCCAGTACTTC
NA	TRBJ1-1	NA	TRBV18	CASSQQGYSEAFF	TGTGCCAGCTCCCAACAGGGTTACTCTGAAGCTTTCTTT
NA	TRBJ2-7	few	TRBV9	CASSVDGRSYEQYF	TGTGCCAGCAGCGTAGATGGGCGCTCCTACGAGCAGTACTTC
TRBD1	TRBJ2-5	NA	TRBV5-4	CASSFFGQAYQETQYF	TGTGCCAGCAGCTTCTTCGGACAGGCATACCAAGAGACCCAGTACTTC
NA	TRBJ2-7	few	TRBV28	CASRPSLGSFYEQYF	TGTGCCAGCAGACCGTCCTTGGGGAGTTTCTACGAGCAGTACTTC
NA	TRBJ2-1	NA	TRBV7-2	CASSLDLVFNEQFF	TGTGCCAGCAGCTTAGACCTAGTCTTCAATGAGCAGTTCTTC
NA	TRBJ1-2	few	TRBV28	CASSEAPSYGYTF	TGTGCCAGCAGCGAGGCCCCCTCATATGGCTACACCTTC
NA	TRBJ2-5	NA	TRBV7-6	CASSLLVETQYF	TGTGCCAGCAGCTTATTAGTTGAGACCCAGTACTTC
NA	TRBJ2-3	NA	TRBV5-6	CASSSRTVSTDTQYF	TGTGCCAGCAGCTCAAGGACAGTAAGCACAGATACGCAGTATTTT
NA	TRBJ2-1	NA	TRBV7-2	CASSLTGAPNEQFF	TGTGCCAGCAGCTTAACGGGAGCCCCCAATGAGCAGTTCTTC
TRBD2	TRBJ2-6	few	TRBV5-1	CASRTSGRGPGANVLTF	TGCGCCAGCAGGACTAGCGGGAGAGGTCCCGGGGCCAACGTCCTGACTTTC
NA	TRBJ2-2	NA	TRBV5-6	CASSQTGELFF	TGTGCCAGCAGCCAAACCGGGGAGCTGTTTTTT
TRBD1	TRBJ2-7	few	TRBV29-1	CSVQGQGYPYEQYF	TGCAGCGTCCAAGGACAGGGTTACCCCTACGAGCAGTACTTC
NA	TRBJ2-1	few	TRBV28	CASSPTSWFEFF	TGTGCCAGCTCTCCGACTAGTTGGTTTGAGTTCTTC
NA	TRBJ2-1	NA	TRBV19	CASSIKESSYNEQFF	TGTGCCAGTAGTATCAAAGAGAGCTCCTACAATGAGCAGTTCTTC
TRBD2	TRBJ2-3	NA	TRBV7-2	CASSLNLAGVVTDTQYF	TGTGCCAGCAGCTTAAATCTGGCGGGGGTTGTCACAGATACGCAGTATTTT
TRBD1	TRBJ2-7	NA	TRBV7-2	CASSLDRTNYEQYF	TGTGCCAGCAGCCTGGACAGGACCAACTACGAGCAGTACTTC
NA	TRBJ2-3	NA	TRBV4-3	CASSQDIHGTRGTDTQYF	TGCGCCAGCAGCCAAGATATTCACGGGACACGAGGCACAGATACGCAGTATTTT
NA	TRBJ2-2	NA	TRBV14	CASRLNRATGELFF	TGTGCCAGCCGATTGAACAGGGCAACCGGGGAGCTGTTTTTT
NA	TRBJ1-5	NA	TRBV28	CASSAGVGQPQHF	TGTGCCAGCAGTGCGGGGGTAGGACAGCCCCAGCATTTT
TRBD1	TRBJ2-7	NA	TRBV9	CASSQTGNSYEQYF	TGTGCCAGCAGCCAGACAGGGAACTCCTACGAGCAGTACTTC
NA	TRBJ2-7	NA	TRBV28	CASSLAGYEQYF	TGTGCCAGCAGTTTGGCGGGCTACGAGCAGTACTTC
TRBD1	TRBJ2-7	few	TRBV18	CASSQIPGQLDYEQYF	TGTGCCAGCTCACAAATACCGGGACAGCTTGACTACGAGCAGTACTTC
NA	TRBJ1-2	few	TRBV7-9	CASSLSMTANYGYTF	TGTGCCAGCAGCTTATCGATGACTGCGAACTATGGCTACACCTTC
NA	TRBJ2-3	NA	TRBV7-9	CASSFLAGGSAGGPDTQYF	TGTGCCAGCAGCTTTCTAGCTGGCGGGAGCGCCGGGGGGCCAGATACGCAGTATTTT
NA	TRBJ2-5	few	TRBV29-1	CSVVRLFRGEAQYF	TGCAGCGTTGTCCGGCTTTTCAGGGGGGAGGCCCAGTACTTC
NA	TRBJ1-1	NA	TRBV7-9	CASSLLSGVNTEAFF	TGTGCCAGCAGCTTACTTTCCGGGGTGAACACTGAAGCTTTCTTT
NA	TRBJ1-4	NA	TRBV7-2	CASSLLGSGANEKLFF	TGTGCCAGCAGCTTACTTGGTTCCGGGGCTAATGAAAAACTGTTTTTT